Below, one T cell receptor beta chain is given with its context. Its target is not known. The data were obtained in a study of monozygotic twins with inflammatory bowel disease. Study conclusions and caveats: TCRbeta diversity (inverse Simpson) was lower in IBD patients than in healthy co-twins.

TCRalpha and TCRbeta cDNA was put through two nested PCRs of around 15 and 9 cycles. TCRdb re-called the 5' RACE reads and catalogs CDR3 proteins one per entry, DNA excluded. The table lists around 370,000 distinct CDR3 sequences. This CDR3 has 17 residues. Germline CDR1 reads SGHRS; CDR2 reads YFSETQ. Sequencing was done on a sample of blood. This sequence originates from a human donor with ulcerative colitis or Crohn's disease, or a healthy co-twin of an affected twin (not recorded which). The rearrangement links TRBV5-1 to TRBJ2-1; TCRdb's assignment of TRBD1 cannot be checked, as there is no DNA. CDR3 protein: CASSPTPGQLLYNEQFF.